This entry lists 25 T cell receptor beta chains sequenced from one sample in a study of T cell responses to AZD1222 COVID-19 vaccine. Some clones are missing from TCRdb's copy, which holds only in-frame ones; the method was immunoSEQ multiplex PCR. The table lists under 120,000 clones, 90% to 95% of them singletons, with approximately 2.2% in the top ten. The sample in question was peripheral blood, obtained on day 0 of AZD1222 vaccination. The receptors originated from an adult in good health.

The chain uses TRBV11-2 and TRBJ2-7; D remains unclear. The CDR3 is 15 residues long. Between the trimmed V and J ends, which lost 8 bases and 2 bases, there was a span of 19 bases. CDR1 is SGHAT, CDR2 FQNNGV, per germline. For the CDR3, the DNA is TGTGCCAGCCAAACCTTAGATAAAGCTCCCTACGAGCAGTACTTC. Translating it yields CASQTLDKAPYEQYF.

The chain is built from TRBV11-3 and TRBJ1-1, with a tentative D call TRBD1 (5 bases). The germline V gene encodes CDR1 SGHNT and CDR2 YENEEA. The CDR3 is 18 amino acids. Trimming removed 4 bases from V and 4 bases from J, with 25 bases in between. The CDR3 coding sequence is TGTGCCAGCAGCTCTCAACACGGGCAGGGCCCGCTAGGCACTGAAGCTTTCTTT. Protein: CASSSQHGQGPLGTEAFF.

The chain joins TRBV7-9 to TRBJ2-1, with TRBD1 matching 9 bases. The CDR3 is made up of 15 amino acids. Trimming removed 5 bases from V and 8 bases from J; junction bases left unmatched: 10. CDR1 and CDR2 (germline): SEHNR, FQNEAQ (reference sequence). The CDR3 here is CASSVTGGAFHEQFF. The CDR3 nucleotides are TGTGCCAGCAGCGTTACAGGGGGCGCGTTCCATGAGCAGTTCTTC. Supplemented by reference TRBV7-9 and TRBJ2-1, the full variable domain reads DTGVSQNPRHKITKRGQNVTFRCDPISEHNRLYWYRQTLGQGPEFLTYFQNEAQLEKSRLLSDRFSAERPKGSFSTLEIQRTEQGDSAMYLCASSVTGGAFHEQFFGPGTRLTVL.

As DNA, the CDR3 is TGTGCCAGTAGTATAGCTGCGGGCAGTGGAACAGATACGCAGTATTTT. Translated, it gives CASSIAAGSGTDTQYF. J is TRBJ2-3 and V is TRBV19; maybe TRBD2 (5 bases). With 1 base removed from V and 3 bases from J, the gap between germline ends came to 14 bases. The CDR3 length is 16 residues. Per the germline V gene, CDR1 is LNHDA and CDR2 is SQIVND (reference sequence). Based on the CDR3 plus reference TRBV19 and TRBJ2-3, the full variable domain is DGGITQSPKYLFRKEGQNVTLSCEQNLNHDAMYWYRQDPGQGLRLIYYSQIVNDFQKGDIAEGYSVSREKKESFPLTVTSAQKNPTAFYLCASSIAAGSGTDTQYFGPGTRLTVL.

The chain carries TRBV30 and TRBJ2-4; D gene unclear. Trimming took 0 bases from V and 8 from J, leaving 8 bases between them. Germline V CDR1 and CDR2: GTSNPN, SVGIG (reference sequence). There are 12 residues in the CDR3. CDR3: CAWSVLTDIQYF. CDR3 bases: TGTGCCTGGAGTGTACTTACAGACATTCAGTACTTC. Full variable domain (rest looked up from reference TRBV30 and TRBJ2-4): SQTIHQWPATLVQPVGSPLSLECTVEGTSNPNLYWYRQAAGRGLQLLFYSVGIGQISSEVPQNLSASRPQDRQFILSSKKLLLSDSGFYLCAWSVLTDIQYFGAGTRLSVL.

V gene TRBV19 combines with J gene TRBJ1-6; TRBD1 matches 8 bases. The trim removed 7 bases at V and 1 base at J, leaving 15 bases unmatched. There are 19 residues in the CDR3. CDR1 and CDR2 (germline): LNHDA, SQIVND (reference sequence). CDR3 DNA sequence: TGTGCCAGTAACCATCCCCCCAGGGGGCCGGAATCCTATAATTCACCCCTCCACTTT. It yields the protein CASNHPPRGPESYNSPLHF.

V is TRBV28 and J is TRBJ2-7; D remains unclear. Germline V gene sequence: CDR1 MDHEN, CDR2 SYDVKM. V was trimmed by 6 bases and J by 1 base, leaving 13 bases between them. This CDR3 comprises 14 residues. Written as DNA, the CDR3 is TGTGCCAGCAGCCCTATCCCCGTTTCCTACGAGCAGTACTTC. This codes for CASSPIPVSYEQYF.

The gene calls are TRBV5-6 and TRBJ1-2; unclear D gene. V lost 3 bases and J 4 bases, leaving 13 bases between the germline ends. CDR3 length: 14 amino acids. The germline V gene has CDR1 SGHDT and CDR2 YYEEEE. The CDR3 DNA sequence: TGTGCCAGCAGCTCTATAACCAGACTCTATGGCTACACCTTC. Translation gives CASSSITRLYGYTF.

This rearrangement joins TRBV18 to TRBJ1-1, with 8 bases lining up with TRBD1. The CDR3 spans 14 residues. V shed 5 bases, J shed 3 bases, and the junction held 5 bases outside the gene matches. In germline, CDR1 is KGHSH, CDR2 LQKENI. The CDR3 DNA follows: TGTGCCAGCTCAGCCCAGGGGGCGGACACTGAAGCTTTCTTT. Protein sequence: CASSAQGADTEAFF.

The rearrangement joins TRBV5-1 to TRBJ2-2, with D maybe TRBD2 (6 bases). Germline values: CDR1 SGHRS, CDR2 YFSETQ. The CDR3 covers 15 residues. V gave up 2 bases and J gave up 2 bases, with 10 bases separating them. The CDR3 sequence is CASSFSGLNTGELFF. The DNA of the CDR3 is TGCGCCAGCAGCTTTAGCGGACTAAACACCGGGGAGCTGTTTTTT. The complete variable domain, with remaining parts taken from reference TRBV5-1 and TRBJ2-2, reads KAGVTQTPRYLIKTRGQQVTLSCSPISGHRSVSWYQQTPGQGLQFLFEYFSETQRNKGNFPGRFSGRQFSNSRSEMNVSTLELGDSALYLCASSFSGLNTGELFFGEGSRLTVL.

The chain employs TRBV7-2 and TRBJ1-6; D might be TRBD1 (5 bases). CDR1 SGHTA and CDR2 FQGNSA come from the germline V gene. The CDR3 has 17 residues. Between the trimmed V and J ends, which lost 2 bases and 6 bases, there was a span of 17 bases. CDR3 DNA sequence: TGTGCCAGCAGCTTATATTCCGCGGGGGTCGGTAATTCACCCCTCCACTTT. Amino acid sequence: CASSLYSAGVGNSPLHF.

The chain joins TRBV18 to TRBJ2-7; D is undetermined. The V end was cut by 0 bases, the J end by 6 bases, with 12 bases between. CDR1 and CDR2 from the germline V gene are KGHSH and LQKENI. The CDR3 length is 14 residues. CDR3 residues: CASSPPTGYGEQYF. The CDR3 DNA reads TGTGCCAGCTCACCACCGACCGGATACGGCGAGCAGTACTTC.

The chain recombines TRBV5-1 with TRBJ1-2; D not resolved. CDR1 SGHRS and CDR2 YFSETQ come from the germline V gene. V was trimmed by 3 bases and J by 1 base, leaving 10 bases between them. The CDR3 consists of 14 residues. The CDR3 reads CASSSDPINYGYTF. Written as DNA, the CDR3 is TGCGCCAGCAGCTCGGACCCCATTAACTATGGCTACACCTTC.

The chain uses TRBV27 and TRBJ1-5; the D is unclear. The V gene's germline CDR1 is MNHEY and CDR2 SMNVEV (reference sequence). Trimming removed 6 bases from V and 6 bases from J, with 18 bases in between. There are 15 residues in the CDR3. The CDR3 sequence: CASRDGRGVGQPQHF. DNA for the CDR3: TGTGCCAGCAGAGATGGCCGCGGAGTGGGTCAGCCCCAGCATTTT.

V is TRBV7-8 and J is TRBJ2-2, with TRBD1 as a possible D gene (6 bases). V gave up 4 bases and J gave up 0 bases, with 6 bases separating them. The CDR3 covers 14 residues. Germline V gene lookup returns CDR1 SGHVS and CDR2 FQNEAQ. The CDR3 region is CASSWTANTGELFF. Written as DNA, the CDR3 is TGTGCCAGCAGCTGGACAGCGAACACCGGGGAGCTGTTTTTT.

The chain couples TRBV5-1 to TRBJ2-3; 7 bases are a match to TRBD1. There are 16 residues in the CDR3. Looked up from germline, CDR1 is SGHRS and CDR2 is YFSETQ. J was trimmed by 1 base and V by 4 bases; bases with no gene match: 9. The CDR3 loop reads CASSRPQGTGTDTQYF. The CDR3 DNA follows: TGCGCCAGCAGCAGGCCACAGGGGACGGGCACAGATACGCAGTATTTT.

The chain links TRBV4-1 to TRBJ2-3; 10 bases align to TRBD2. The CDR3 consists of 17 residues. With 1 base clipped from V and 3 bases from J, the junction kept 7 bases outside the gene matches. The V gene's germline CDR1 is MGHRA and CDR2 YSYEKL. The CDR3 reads CASSQASSGGDTDTQYF. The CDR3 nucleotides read TGCGCCAGCAGCCAAGCTTCTAGCGGGGGAGATACAGATACGCAGTATTTT.

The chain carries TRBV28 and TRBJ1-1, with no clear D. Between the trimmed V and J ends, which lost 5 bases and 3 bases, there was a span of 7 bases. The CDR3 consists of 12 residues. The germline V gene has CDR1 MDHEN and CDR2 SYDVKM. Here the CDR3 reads CASSRRYTEAFF. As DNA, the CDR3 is TGTGCCAGCAGTCGGCGATACACTGAAGCTTTCTTT.

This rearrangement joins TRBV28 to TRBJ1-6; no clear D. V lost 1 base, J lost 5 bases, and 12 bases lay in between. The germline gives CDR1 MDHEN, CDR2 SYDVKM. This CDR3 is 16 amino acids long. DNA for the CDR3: TGTGCCAGCAGTTTATACCCAGGAGGGAATAATTCACCCCTCCACTTT. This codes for CASSLYPGGNNSPLHF.

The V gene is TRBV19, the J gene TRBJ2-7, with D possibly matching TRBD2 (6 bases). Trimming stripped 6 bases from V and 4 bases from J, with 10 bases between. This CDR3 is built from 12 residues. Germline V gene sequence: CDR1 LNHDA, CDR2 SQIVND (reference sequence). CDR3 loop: CASSPGVYEQYF. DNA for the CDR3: TGTGCCAGTAGCCCGGGGGTATACGAGCAGTACTTC.

The CDR3 sequence is CASSELGSRYGYTF. Written as DNA, the CDR3 is TGTGCCAGCAGTGAACTGGGGAGTCGCTATGGCTACACCTTC. The chain combines TRBV6-1 with TRBJ1-2; D is undetermined. Germline loops: CDR1 MNHNS, CDR2 SASEGT. The CDR3 contains 14 residues. V dropped 2 bases and J dropped 4 bases, with 11 bases sitting between them.

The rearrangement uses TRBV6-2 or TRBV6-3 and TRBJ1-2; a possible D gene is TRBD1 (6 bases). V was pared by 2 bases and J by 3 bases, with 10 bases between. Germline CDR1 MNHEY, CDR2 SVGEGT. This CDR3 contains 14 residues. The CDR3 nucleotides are TGTGCCAGCAGTTACGTGCGGACAGACTATGGCTACACCTTC. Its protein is CASSYVRTDYGYTF.

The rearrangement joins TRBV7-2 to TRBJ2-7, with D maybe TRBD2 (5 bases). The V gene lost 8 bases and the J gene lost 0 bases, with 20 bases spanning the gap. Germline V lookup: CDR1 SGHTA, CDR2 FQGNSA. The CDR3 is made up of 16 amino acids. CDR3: CASAPGGFLRSYEQYF. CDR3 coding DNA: TGTGCCAGCGCCCCCGGCGGGTTCCTTCGCTCCTACGAGCAGTACTTC.

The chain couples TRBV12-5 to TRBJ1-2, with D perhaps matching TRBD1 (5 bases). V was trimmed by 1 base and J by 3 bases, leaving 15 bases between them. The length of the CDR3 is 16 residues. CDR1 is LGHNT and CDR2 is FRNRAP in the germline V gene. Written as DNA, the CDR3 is TGTGCTAGTGGTTTGGCCTCAGGGCAGCGCCACTATGGCTACACCTTC. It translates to CASGLASGQRHYGYTF.

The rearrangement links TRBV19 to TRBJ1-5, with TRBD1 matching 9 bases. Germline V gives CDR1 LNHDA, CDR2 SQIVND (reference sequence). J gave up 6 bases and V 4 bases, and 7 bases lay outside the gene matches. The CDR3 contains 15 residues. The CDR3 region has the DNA TGTGCCAGTAGTACGACAGGGGGTTTAGGTCAGCCCCAGCATTTT. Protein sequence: CASSTTGGLGQPQHF.